This T cell receptor beta chain was identified in a study of T cell responses to AZD1222 COVID-19 vaccine. Sequencing used immunoSEQ multiplex PCR; TCRdb keeps in-frame clones, though not all of them. The sample consists of fewer than 200,000 clones, 85% to 95% of them appearing once. Germline lookup yields CDR1 MGHRA and CDR2 YSYEKL. This CDR3 spans 14 amino acids. Trimming took 3 bases from V and 0 from J, leaving 6 bases between them. Of note for this clone: Its antigen is as yet unknown. Within the sample, other DNA sequences also encode this same CDR3.

Study-level points and caveats: Reportedly, nearly half the spike-specific TCRs target unmutated variant regions. Dominant at 160-218 and 743-854, vaccine-associated CD4 TCRs also spanned spike. Recipients of AZD1222 seropositive at baseline numbered only 6 or 7.

The source is an adult in good health. The rearrangement joins TRBV4-1 to TRBJ2-1, with D possibly matching TRBD2 (5 bases). This sample comprised peripheral blood, obtained on day 0 of AZD1222 vaccination. The CDR3 region has the DNA TGCGCCAGCAGCCAGGGGAGCTCCTACAATGAGCAGTTCTTC. Protein: CASSQGSSYNEQFF.